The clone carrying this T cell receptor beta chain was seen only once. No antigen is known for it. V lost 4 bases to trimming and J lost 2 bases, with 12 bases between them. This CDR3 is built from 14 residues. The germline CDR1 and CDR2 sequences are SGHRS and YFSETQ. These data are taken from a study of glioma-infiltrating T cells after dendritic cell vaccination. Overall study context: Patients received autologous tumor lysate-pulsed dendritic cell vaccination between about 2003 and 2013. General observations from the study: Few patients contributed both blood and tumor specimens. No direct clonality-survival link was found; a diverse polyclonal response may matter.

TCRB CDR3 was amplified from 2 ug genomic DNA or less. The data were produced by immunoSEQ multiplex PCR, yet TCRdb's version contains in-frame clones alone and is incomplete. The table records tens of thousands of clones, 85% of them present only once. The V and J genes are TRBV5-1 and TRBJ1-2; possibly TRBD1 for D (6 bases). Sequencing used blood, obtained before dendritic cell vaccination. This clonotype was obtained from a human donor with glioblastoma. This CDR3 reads CASSLGGTNYGYTF. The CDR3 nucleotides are TGCGCCAGCAGCCTGGGAGGGACAAACTATGGCTACACCTTC.